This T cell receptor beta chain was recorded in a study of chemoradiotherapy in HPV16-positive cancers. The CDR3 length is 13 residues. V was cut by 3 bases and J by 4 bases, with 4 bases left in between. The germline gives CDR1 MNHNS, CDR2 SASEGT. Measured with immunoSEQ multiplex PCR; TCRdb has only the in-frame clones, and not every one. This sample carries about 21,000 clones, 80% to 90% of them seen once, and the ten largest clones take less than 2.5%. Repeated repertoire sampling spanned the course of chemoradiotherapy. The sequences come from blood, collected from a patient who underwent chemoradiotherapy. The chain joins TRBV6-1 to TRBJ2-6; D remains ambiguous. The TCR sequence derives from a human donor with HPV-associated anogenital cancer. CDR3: CASSDSGANVLTF. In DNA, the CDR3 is TGTGCCAGCAGTGACTCCGGGGCCAACGTCCTGACTTTC.